This TCR beta chain was identified in a study of blood T cells in healthy people across ages. Points from the study as a whole: Versus aged donors, long-lived donors had higher diversity and more naive CD4+ cells.

Trimming cost V 5 bases and J 0 bases; bases outside gene matches: 9. The germline CDR1 and CDR2 sequences are KGHSH and LQKENI. The CDR3 has 16 residues. This clonotype was detected a few times. The antigen remains unidentified. Sample-barcoded 5' priming and a J-beta primer mix drove a second PCR of about 6 to 12 cycles. Each sample yielded at least 2.5 million CDR3-containing paired-end reads. TCRdb reprocessed the 5' RACE reads with MiXCR, giving one entry per CDR3 protein. The repertoire holds almost 800,000 distinct CDR3 sequences, 58% seen once, with approximately 20% in the top ten. The material sequenced was blood. The chain carries TRBV18 and TRBJ2-5; 7 nucleotides agree with TRBD1. This receptor was obtained from a man aged 25 to 45 in good health. The CDR3 DNA follows: TGTGCCAGCTCAAGTCAGGGACAGATGTACCAAGAGACCCAGTACTTC. Residues: CASSSQGQMYQETQYF. The whole variable domain, remainder taken from reference TRBV18 and TRBJ2-5, is NAGVMQNPRHLVRRRGQEARLRCSPMKGHSHVYWYRQLPEEGLKFMVYLQKENIIDESGMPKERFSAEFPKEGPSILRIQQVVRGDSAAYFCASSSQGQMYQETQYFGPGTRLLVL.